This T cell receptor beta chain was sequenced for a study of Ad26.COV2.S vaccination and SARS-CoV-2 variants. Findings and limits, study-wide: Recipients given vaccine exceeded placebo recipients in spike-specific TCR breadth.

Remarks on this clone: Its antigen is currently unknown.

Treatment noted: approximately 18 received Ad26.COV2.S at low or high dose, single or two shots; roughly five received placebo; per-sample allocation not given. Day 63 following the first vaccine or placebo injection was when the samples were taken. Assay used: immunoSEQ multiplex PCR; TCRdb lists only in-frame clones, some missing. The repertoire holds a few hundred thousand clones, with roughly 91% as singletons. The receptor comes from a person aged 18-60 years who received the Ad26.COV2.S COVID-19 vaccine or a placebo. This specimen consisted of peripheral blood, obtained in a trial of Ad26.COV2.S vaccine versus placebo.

The CDR3 reads CASSHSNTEAFF. As DNA, the CDR3 is TGTGCCAGCAGCCACTCGAACACTGAAGCTTTCTTT. The chain combines TRBV3-1 (or the pseudogene TRBV3-2) with TRBJ1-1; D remains ambiguous. Germline CDR1 LGHDT, CDR2 YNNKEL (reference sequence). Trimming removed 3 bases at V and 1 base at J, with 3 bases between. This CDR3 has 12 residues.